This T cell receptor beta chain was identified in a study of technical replicates of blood from a few donors. Clones were read by immunoSEQ multiplex PCR, and TCRdb kept only the in-frame ones, dropping some. The sample carries about 97,000 clones, about 95% recorded once. The specimen was T cells isolated from PBMCs. This TCR derives from a human donor in good health.

The CDR3 DNA reads as TGTGCCAGCAGCGTAAGCGGACTTCTATTCACCGGGGAGCTGTTTTTT. It is translated as CASSVSGLLFTGELFF. The rearrangement uses TRBV9 and TRBJ2-2, with D tentatively TRBD2 (5 bases). The germline CDR1 and CDR2 sequences are SGDLS and YYNGEE. Trimming took off 1 base at V and 4 bases at J, with 14 bases between the two ends. This CDR3 is 16 amino acids long.